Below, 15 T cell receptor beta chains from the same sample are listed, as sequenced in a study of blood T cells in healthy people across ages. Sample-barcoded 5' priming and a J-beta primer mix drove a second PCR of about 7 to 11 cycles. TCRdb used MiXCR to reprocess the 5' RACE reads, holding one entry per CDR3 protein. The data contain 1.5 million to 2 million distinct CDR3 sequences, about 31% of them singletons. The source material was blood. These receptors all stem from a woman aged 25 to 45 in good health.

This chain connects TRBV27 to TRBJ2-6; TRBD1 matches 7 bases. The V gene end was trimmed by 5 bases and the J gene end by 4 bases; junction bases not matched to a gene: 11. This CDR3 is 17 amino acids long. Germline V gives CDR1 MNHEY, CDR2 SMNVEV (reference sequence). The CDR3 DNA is TGTGCCAGCAGTACCAGACAGGGAGCTAGGGGGGCCAACGTCCTGACTTTC. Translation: CASSTRQGARGANVLTF.

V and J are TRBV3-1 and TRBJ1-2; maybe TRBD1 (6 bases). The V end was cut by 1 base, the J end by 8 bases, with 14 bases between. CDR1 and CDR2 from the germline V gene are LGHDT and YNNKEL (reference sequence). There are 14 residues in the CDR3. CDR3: CASSQGGPNGGYTF. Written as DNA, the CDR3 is TGTGCCAGCAGCCAAGGGGGGCCAAATGGGGGCTACACCTTC.

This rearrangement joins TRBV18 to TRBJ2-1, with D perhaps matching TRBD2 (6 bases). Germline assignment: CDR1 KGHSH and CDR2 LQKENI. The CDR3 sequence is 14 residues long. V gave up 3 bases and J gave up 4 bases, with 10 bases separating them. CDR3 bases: TGTGCCAGCTCACCGGCGGGACTGTACAATGAGCAGTTCTTC. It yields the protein CASSPAGLYNEQFF.

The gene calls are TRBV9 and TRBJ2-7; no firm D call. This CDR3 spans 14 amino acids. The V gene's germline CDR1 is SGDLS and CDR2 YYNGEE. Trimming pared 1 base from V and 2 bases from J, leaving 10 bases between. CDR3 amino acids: CASSVNWWPYEQYF. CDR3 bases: TGTGCCAGCAGCGTAAACTGGTGGCCCTACGAGCAGTACTTC.

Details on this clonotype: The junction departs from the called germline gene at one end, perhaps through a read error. The CDR3: CASSVQGGDGETQYF. CDR3 sequence (DNA): TGTGCTAGCAGCGTACAAGGGGGGGACGGAGAGACCCAGTACTTC. V and J are TRBV7-7 and TRBJ2-5, with D perhaps matching TRBD2 (7 bases). Germline V lookup: CDR1 SSHAT, CDR2 FNYEAQ (reference sequence). The CDR3 is 15 residues long.

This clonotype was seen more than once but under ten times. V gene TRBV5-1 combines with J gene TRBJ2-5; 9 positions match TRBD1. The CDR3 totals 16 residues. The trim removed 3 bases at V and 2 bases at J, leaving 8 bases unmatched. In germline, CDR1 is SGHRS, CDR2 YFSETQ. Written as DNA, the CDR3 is TGCGCCAGCAGCTATAGCCCCGGGACAGGGCAAGAGACCCAGTACTTC. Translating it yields CASSYSPGTGQETQYF.

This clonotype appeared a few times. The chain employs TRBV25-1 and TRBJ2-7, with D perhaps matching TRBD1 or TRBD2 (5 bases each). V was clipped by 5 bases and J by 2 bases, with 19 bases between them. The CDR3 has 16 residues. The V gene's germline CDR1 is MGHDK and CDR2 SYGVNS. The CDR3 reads CASSRDGTPFAYEQYF. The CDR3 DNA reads TGTGCCAGCAGTCGGGACGGCACACCCTTTGCCTACGAGCAGTACTTC.

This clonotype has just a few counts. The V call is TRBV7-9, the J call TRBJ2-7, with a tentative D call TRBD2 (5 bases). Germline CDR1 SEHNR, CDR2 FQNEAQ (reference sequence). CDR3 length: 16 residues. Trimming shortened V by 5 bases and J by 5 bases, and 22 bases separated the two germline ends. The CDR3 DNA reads TGTGCCAGCAGCCCCCAGACCGGGAACATGGCCCACGAGCAGTACTTC. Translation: CASSPQTGNMAHEQYF.

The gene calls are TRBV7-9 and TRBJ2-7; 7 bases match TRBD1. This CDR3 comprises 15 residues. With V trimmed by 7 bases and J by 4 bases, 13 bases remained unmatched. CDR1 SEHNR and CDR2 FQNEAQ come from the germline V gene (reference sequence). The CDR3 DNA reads TGTGCCAGCACACACGTAGCAGGGGGAGAATACGAGCAGTACTTC. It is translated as CASTHVAGGEYEQYF. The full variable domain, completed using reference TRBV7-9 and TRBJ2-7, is DTGVSQNPRHKITKRGQNVTFRCDPISEHNRLYWYRQTLGQGPEFLTYFQNEAQLEKSRLLSDRFSAERPKGSFSTLEIQRTEQGDSAMYLCASTHVAGGEYEQYFGPGTRLTVT.

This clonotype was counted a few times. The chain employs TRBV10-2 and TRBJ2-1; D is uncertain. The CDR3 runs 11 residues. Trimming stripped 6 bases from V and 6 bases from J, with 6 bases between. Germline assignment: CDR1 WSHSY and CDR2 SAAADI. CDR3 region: CASRSSNEQFF. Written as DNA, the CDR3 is TGCGCCAGCAGGAGTAGCAATGAGCAGTTCTTC.

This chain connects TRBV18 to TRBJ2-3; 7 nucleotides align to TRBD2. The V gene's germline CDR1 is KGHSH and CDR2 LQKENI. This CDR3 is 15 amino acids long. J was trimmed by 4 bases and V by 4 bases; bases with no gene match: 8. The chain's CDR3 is CASSLGQRGADTQYF. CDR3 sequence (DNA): TGTGCCAGCTCACTTGGGCAGCGGGGTGCAGATACGCAGTATTTT.

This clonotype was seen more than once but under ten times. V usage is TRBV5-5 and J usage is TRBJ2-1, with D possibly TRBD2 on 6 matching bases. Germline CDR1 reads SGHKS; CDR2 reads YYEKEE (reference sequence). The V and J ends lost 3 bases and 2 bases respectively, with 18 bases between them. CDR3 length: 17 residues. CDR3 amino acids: CASSWDPGTSTYNEQFF. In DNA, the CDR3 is TGTGCCAGCAGCTGGGACCCCGGGACTTCAACCTACAATGAGCAGTTCTTC.

CDR3 residues: CASSWRRDRVQETQYF. The CDR3 DNA is TGTGCCAGCAGCTGGAGAAGAGACAGGGTCCAAGAGACCCAGTACTTC. The chain recombines TRBV7-6 with TRBJ2-5; 7 nucleotides match TRBD1. The CDR3 covers 16 residues. The germline gives CDR1 SGHVS, CDR2 FNYEAQ. V shed 4 bases and J 1 base; nucleotides not matched to a gene: 9.

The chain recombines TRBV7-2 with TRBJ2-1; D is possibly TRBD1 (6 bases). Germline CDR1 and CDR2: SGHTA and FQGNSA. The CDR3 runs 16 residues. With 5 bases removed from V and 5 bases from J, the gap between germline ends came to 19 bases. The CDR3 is CASSPLAGTFNNEQFF. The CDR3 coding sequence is TGTGCCAGCAGCCCCCTGGCAGGGACATTTAACAATGAGCAGTTCTTC.

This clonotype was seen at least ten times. CDR3 DNA sequence: TGCAGCGTACAGCGGGGGCGCCATGACAATGAGCAGTTCTTC. Translation: CSVQRGRHDNEQFF. V is TRBV29-1 and J is TRBJ2-1, with 8 positions matching TRBD2. This CDR3 region has 14 residues. Germline V gene data show CDR1 as SQVTM and CDR2 as ANQGSEA. Trimming at V came to 6 bases and at J to 5 bases, leaving 9 bases not matched to a gene.